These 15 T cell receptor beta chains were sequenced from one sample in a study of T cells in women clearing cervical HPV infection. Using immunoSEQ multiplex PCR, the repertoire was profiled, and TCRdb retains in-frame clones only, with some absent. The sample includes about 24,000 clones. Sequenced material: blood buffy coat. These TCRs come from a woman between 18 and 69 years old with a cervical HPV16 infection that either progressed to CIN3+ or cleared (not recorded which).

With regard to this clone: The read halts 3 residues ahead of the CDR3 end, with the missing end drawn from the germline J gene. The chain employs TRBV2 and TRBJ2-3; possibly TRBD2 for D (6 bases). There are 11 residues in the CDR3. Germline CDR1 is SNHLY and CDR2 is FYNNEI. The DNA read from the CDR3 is TGTGCCAGCACCTGGGGGGATGCG. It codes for CASTWGDA. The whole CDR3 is CASTWGDAQYF.

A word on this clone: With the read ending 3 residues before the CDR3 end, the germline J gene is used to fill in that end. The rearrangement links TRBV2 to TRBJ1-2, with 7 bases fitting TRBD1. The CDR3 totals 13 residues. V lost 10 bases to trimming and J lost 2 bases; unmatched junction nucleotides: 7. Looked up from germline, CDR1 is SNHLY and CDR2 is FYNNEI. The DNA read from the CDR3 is TGTGCCAACACCGGACAGGTCAACTATGGC. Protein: CANTGQVNYG. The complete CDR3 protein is CANTGQVNYGYTF.

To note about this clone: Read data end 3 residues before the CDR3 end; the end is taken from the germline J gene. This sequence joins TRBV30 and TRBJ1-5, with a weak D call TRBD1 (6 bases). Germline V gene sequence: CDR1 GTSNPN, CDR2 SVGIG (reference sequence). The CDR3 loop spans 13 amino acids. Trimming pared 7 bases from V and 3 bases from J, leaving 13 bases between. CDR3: CALGGQFNQPQHF. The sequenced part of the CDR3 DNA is TGTGCCTTGGGGGGGCAGTTCAATCAGCCC.

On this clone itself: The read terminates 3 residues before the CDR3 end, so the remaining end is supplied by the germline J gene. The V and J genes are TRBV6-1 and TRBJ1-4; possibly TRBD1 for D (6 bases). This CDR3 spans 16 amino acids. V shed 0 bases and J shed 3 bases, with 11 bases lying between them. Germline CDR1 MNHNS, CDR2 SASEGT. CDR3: CASSEAEPGANEKLFF. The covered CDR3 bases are TGTGCCAGCAGTGAAGCGGAGCCAGGGGCTAATGAAAAA.

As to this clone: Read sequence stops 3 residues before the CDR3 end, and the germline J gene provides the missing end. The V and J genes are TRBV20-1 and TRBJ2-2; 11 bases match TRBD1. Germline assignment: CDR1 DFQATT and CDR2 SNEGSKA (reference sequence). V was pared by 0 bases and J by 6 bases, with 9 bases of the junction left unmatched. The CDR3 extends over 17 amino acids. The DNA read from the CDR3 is TGCAGTGCTAGAGAGGGGGGACCGGGACAGGGGGCCGGGGAG. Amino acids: CSAREGGPGQGAGE. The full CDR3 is CSAREGGPGQGAGELFF.

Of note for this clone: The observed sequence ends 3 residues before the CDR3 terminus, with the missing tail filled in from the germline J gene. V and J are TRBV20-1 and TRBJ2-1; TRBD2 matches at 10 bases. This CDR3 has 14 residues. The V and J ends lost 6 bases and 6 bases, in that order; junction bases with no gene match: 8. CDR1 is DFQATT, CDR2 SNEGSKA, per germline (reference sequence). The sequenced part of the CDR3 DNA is TGCAGTGCCAGTTCCGGGACTAGCGCCAATGAG. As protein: CSASSGTSANE. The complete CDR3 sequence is CSASSGTSANEQFF.

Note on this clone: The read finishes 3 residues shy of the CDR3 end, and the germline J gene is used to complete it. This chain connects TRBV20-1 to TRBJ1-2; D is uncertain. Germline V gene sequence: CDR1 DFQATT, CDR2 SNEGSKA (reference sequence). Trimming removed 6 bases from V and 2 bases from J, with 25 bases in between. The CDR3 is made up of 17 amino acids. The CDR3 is CSARSRVGTDKNYGYTF. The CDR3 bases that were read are TGCAGTGCAAGGAGTAGGGTAGGAACAGATAAAAACTATGGC.

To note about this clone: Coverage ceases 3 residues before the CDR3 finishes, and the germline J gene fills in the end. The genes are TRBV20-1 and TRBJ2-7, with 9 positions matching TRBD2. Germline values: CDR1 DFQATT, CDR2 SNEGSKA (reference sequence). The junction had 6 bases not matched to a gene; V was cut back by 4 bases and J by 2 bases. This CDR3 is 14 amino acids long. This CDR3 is CSAILLAGTYEQYF. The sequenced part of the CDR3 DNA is TGCAGTGCTATCTTGCTAGCGGGAACCTACGAG.

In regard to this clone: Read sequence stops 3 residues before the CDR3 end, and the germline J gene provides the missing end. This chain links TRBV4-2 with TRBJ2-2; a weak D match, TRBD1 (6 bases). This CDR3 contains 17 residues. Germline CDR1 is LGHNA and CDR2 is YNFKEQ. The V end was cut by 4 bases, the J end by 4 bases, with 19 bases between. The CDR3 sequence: CASSPSGAGVFTGELFF. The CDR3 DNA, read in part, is TGTGCCAGCAGCCCATCTGGGGCAGGGGTATTCACCGGGGAG.

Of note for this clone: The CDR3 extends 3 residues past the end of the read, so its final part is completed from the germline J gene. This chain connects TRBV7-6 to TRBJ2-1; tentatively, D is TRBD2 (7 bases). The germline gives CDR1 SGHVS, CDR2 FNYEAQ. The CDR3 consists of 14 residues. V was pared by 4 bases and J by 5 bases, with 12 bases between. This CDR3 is CASSSRGGNNEQFF. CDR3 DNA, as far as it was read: TGTGCCAGCAGCTCGAGGGGGGGGAACAATGAG.

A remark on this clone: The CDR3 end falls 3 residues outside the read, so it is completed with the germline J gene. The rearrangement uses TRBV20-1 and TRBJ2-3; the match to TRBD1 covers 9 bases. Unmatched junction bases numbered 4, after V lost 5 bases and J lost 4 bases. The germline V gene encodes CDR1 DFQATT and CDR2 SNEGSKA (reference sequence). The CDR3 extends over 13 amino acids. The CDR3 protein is CSACDRGADTQYF. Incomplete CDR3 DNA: TGCAGTGCTTGCGACAGGGGGGCAGATACG.

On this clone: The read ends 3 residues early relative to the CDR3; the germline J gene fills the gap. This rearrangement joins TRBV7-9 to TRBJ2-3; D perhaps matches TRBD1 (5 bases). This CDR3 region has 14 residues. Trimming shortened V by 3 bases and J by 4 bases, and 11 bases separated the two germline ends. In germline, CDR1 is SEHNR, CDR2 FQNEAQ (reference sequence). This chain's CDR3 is CASSLGPVSDTQYF. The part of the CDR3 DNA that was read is TGTGCCAGCAGCTTGGGGCCAGTTTCAGATACG. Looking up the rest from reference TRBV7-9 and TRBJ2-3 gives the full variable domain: DTGVSQNPRHKITKRGQNVTFRCDPISEHNRLYWYRQTLGQGPEFLTYFQNEAQLEKSRLLSDRFSAERPKGSFSTLEIQRTEQGDSAMYLCASSLGPVSDTQYFGPGTRLTVL.

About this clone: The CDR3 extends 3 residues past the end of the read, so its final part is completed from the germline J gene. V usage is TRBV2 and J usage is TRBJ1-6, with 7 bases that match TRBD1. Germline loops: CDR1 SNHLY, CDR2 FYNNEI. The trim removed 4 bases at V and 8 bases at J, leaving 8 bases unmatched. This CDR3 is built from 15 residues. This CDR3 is CASSGRDRVDSPLHF. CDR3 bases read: TGTGCCAGCAGTGGCCGTGACAGGGTGGATTCACCC.

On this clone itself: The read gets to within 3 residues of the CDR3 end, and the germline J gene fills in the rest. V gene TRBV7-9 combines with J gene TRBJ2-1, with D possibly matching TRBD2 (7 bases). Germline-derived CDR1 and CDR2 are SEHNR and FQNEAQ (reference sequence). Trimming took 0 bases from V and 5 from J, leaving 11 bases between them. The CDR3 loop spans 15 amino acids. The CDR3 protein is CASSLAGGRNNEQFF. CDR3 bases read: TGTGCCAGCAGCTTAGCGGGGGGGCGGAACAATGAG.

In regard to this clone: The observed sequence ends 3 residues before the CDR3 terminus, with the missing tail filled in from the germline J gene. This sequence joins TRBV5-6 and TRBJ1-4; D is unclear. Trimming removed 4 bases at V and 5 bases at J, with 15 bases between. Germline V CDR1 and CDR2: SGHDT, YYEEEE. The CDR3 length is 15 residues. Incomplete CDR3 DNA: TGTGCCAGCAGCCCAACGTGGCTCGAAAATGAAAAA. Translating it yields CASSPTWLENEK. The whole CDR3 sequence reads CASSPTWLENEKLFF.